The entry below gives a single TCR beta chain sequence along with its context. The antigen is undetermined. The sample holds other DNA sequences that translate to the same CDR3. The data stem from a study of memory CD8 T cells in hepatitis C reinfection. The method was immunoSEQ multiplex PCR; TCRdb's version includes in-frame clones alone and lacks a portion of them. Of about 47,000 clones in the sample, 88% were seen once. The time point was: peak reinfection, 3 to 8 weeks after reinfection detection. Sorted cells were sequenced directly ex vivo without any in vitro expansion. Broader study findings: With five donors, public clonotype conclusions could not be definitive.

The sequenced material came from naive CD8+ T cells sorted from blood. This clonotype was sampled from a man aged 18 to 30 with hepatitis C virus infection.

As DNA, the CDR3 is TGTGCCAGCAGCTCCCAGGAGACCCAGTACTTC. This encodes CASSSQETQYF. V and J are TRBV7-9 and TRBJ2-5; no clear D. The V gene lost 4 bases and the J gene lost 5 bases, with 5 bases spanning the gap. The CDR3 length is 11 residues. Per the germline V gene, CDR1 is SEHNR and CDR2 is FQNEAQ (reference sequence). The full variable domain, in which reference TRBV7-9 and TRBJ2-5 provide the parts outside the CDR3, is DTGVSQNPRHKITKRGQNVTFRCDPISEHNRLYWYRQTLGQGPEFLTYFQNEAQLEKSRLLSDRFSAERPKGSFSTLEIQRTEQGDSAMYLCASSSQETQYFGPGTRLLVL.